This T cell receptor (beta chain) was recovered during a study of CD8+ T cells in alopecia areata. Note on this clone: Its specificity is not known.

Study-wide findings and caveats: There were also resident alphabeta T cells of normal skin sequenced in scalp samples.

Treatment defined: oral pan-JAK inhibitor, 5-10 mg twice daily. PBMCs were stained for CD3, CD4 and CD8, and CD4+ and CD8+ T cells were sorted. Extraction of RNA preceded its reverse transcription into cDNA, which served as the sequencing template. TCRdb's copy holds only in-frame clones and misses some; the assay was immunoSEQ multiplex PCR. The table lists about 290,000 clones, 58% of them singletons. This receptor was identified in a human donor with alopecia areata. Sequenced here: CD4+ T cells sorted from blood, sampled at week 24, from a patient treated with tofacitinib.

CDR3 loop: CASSFSGVGYNEQFF. The CDR3, as DNA: TGTGCCAGCAGTTTCTCAGGGGTTGGCTACAATGAGCAGTTCTTC. The rearrangement links TRBV28 to TRBJ2-1; D is possibly TRBD1 (6 bases). The V gene lost 3 bases and the J gene lost 3 bases, with 12 bases spanning the gap. The CDR3 extends over 15 amino acids. The germline V gene has CDR1 MDHEN and CDR2 SYDVKM.